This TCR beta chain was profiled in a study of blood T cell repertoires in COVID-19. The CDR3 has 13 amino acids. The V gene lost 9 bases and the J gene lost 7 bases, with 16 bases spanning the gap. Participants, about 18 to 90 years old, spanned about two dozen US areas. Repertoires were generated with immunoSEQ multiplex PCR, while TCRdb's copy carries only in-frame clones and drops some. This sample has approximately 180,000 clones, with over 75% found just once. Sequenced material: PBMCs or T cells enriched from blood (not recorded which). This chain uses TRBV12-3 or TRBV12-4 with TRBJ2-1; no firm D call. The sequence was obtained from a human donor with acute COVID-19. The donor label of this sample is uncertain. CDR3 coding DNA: TGTGCCAGTAGAAGAGAGGCGTTTAATGAGCAGTTCTTC. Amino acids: CASRREAFNEQFF.